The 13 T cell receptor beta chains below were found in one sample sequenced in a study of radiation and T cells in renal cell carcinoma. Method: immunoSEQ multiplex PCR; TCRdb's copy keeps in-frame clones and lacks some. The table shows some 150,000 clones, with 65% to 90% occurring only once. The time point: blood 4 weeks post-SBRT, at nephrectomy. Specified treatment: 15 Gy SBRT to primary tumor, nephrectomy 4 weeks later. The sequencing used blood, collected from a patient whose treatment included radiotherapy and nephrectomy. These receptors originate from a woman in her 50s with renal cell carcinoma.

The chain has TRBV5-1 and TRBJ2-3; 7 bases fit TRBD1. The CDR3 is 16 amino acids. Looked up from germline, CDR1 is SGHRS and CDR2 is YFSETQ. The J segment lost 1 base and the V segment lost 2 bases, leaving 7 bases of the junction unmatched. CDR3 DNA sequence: TGCGCCAGCAGCTTAGGGGGCGAGGTCGGCACAGATACGCAGTATTTT. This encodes CASSLGGEVGTDTQYF.

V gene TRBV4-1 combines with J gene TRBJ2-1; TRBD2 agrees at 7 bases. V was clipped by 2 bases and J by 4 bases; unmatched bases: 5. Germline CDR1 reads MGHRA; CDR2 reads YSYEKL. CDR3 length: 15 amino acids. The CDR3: CASSQTRGIYNEQFF. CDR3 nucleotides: TGCGCCAGCAGCCAAACGCGGGGGATTTACAATGAGCAGTTCTTC.

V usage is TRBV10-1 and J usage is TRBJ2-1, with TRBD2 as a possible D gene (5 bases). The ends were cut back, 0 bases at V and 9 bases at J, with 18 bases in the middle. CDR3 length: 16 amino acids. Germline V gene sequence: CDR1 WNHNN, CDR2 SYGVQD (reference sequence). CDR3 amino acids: CASSESLASSLVEQFF. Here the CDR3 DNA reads TGCGCCAGCAGTGAGTCTTTGGCTAGCAGTCTAGTTGAGCAGTTCTTC.

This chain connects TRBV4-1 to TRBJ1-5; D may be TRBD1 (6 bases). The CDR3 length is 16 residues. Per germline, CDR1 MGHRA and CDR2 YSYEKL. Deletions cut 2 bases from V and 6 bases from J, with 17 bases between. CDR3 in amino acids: CASSQTDGGRGQPQHF. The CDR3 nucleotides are TGCGCCAGCAGCCAAACTGACGGGGGCCGGGGTCAGCCCCAGCATTTT.

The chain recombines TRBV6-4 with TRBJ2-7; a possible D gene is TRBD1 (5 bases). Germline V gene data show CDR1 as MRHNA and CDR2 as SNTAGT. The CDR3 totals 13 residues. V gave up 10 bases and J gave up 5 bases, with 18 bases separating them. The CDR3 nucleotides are TGTGCCATCCCCCGGGCAGGGCATCACGAGCAGTACTTC. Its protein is CAIPRAGHHEQYF.

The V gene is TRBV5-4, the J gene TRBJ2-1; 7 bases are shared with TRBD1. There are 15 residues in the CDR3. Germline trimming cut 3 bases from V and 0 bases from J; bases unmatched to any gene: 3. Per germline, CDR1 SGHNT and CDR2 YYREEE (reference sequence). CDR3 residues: CASSYSGGSYNEQFF. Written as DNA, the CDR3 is TGTGCCAGCAGCTATTCAGGGGGCTCCTACAATGAGCAGTTCTTC. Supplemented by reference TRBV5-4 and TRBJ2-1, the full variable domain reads ETGVTQSPTHLIKTRGQQVTLRCSSQSGHNTVSWYQQALGQGPQFIFQYYREEENGRGNFPPRFSGLQFPNYSSELNVNALELDDSALYLCASSYSGGSYNEQFFGPGTRLTVL.

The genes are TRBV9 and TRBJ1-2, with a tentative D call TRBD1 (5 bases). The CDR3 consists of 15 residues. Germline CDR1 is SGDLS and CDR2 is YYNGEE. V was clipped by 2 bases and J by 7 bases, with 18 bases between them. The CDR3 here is CASSVTGTLGSGYTF. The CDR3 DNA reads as TGTGCCAGCAGCGTGACCGGGACTTTAGGAAGTGGCTACACCTTC.

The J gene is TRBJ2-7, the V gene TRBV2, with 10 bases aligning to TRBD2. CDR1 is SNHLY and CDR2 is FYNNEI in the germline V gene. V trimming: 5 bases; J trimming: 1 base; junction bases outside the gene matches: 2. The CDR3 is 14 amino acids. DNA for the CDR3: TGTGCCAGCAGTCTAGCGGGAGAGTCCTACGAGCAGTACTTC. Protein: CASSLAGESYEQYF. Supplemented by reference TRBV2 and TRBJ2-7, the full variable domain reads EPEVTQTPSHQVTQMGQEVILRCVPISNHLYFYWYRQILGQKVEFLVSFYNNEISEKSEIFDDQFSVERPDGSNFTLKIRSTKLEDSAMYFCASSLAGESYEQYFGPGTRLTVT.

The CDR3 bases are TGTGCCAGCAGCTTTGGGACAGGGGATGACACCGGGGAGCTGTTTTTT. Its translation is CASSFGTGDDTGELFF. The J gene is TRBJ2-2, the V gene TRBV5-6; 10 bases fit TRBD1. From germline, CDR1 is SGHDT and CDR2 YYEEEE. The CDR3 loop spans 16 amino acids. Trimming took 2 bases from V and 3 from J; bases not matched to a gene: 4.

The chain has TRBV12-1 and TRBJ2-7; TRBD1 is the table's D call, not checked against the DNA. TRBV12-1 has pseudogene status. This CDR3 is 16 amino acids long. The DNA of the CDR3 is TGTGCCAGCAGCTCTAAAAACGGGACAGGGATCACCGAGCAGTACTTC. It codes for CASSSKNGTGITEQYF.

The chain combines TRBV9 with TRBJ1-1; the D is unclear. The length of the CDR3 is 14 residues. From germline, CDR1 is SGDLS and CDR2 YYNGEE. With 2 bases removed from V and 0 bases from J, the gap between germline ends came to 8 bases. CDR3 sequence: CASSVSQLNTEAFF. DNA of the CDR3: TGTGCCAGCAGCGTTTCACAGTTGAACACTGAAGCTTTCTTT.

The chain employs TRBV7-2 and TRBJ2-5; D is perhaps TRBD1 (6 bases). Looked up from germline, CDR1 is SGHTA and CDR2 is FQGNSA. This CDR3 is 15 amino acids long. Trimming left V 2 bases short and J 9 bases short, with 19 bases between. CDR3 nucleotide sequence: TGTGCCAGCAGCTTAACCCGGACAGAAGGTCTCGCCCAGTACTTC. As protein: CASSLTRTEGLAQYF. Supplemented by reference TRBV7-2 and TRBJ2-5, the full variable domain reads GAGVSQSPSNKVTEKGKDVELRCDPISGHTALYWYRQSLGQGLEFLIYFQGNSAPDKSGLPSDRFSAERTGGSVSTLTIQRTQQEDSAVYLCASSLTRTEGLAQYFGPGTRLLVL.

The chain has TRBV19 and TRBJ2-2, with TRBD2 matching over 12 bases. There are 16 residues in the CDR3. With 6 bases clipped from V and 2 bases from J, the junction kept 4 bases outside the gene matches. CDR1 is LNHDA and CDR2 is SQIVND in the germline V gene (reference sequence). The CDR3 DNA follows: TGTGCCAGTAGGGGACTAGCGGGTAGAAACACCGGGGAGCTGTTTTTT. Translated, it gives CASRGLAGRNTGELFF.